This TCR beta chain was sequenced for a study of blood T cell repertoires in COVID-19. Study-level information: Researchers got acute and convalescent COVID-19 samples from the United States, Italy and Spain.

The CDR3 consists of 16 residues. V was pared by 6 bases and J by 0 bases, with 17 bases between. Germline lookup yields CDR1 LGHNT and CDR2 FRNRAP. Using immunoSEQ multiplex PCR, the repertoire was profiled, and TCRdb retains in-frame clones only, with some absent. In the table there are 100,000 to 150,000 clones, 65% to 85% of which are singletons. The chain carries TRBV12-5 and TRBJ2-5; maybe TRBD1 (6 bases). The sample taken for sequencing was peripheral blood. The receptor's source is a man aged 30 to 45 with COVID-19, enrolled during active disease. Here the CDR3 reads CASGRTGTLNQETQYF. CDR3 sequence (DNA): TGTGCTAGTGGCCGCACCGGGACACTTAACCAAGAGACCCAGTACTTC.